This T cell receptor beta chain derives from a study of cytomegalovirus exposure and HLA in healthy donors. Broader study findings: Immune exposure information available was restricted to CMV serostatus. The likely explanation for a cluster of highly shared sequence variants was sequencing artifact. Accurate prediction of HLA-A and HLA-B alleles (for most subjects) was reportedly achieved from TCR beta sequences.

The V and J ends lost 0 bases and 7 bases respectively, with 15 bases between them. Germline V gene lookup returns CDR1 ENHRY and CDR2 SYGVKD. The CDR3 is 15 amino acids. Amplification used 60 Vbeta primers and 13 Jbeta primers. Data came from immunoSEQ multiplex PCR; TCRdb stores just in-frame clones and leaves some out. The table lists some 180,000 clones, roughly 80% of them singletons. As regards this clone: Its specificity is not known.

Source material: PBMCs. The sequence derives from a woman under 30 in good health and CMV-seronegative. The rearrangement joins TRBV10-3 to TRBJ1-1; possibly TRBD1 for D (6 bases). The CDR3 region is CAISESYTRGYEAFF. DNA for the CDR3: TGTGCCATCAGTGAGTCGTACACGAGGGGGTATGAAGCTTTCTTT.